This TCR beta chain appears in the sequencing data of a study of blood T cell repertoires in COVID-19. At the level of the study: Italy, Spain and the United States were the sources of the convalescent and acute COVID-19 samples. T cells, B-cell-depleted T cells, or PBMCs provided the cDNA or gDNA that served as material.

Per the original methods: For nucleated cells, counts were estimated from reference gene primer amplification. This table comes from immunoSEQ multiplex PCR, and its TCRdb copy is limited to in-frame clones, with some not included. The DNA gave D and trimming, while V, J and clone size come from that table. The sample yields about 63,000 clones, around 93% seen once. The germline CDR1 and CDR2 sequences are LGHDT and YNNKEL (reference sequence). This CDR3 has 20 amino acids. V lost 1 base and J lost 0; bases outside the gene matches: 8. The chain joins TRBV3-1 (or the pseudogene TRBV3-2) to TRBJ2-6; 11 nucleotides match TRBD2. The sequence was collected from a man aged 45-65 years with active COVID-19. Sequenced input: peripheral blood. The DNA of the CDR3 is TGTGCCAGCAGCCAAGTTTTTCTAGCGGGAGGAACCTCTGGGGCCAACGTCCTGACTTTC. It codes for CASSQVFLAGGTSGANVLTF.